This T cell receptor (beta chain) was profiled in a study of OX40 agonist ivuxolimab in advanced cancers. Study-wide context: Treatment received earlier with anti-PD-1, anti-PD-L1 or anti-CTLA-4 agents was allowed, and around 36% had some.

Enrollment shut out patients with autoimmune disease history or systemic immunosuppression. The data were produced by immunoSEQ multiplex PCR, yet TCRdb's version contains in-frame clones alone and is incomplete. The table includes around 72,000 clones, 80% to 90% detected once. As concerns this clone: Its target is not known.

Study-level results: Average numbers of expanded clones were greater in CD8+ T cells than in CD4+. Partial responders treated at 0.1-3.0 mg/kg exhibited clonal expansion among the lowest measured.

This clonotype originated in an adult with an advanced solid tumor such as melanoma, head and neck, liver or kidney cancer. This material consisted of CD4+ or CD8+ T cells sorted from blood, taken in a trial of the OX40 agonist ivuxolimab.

CDR3 amino acids: CASSLYGAAGYTF. The CDR3 DNA follows: TGCGCCAGCAGCCTTTATGGGGCTGCTGGCTACACCTTC. This chain joins TRBV5-1 and TRBJ1-2; tentative D call: TRBD1 (5 bases). CDR3 length: 13 amino acids. V gave up 4 bases and J gave up 7 bases, with 14 bases separating them. Germline V gene lookup returns CDR1 SGHRS and CDR2 YFSETQ.